One TCR beta chain is described in this entry. The V end was cut by 5 bases, the J end by 0 bases, with 16 bases between. The CDR3 totals 15 residues. Germline CDR1 and CDR2: SQVTM and ANQGSEA. This entry belongs to a study of blood T cell repertoires in COVID-19. Looking at the study overall: There were acute and convalescent COVID-19 samples, and they came from the United States, Italy and Spain. PBMCs, B-cell-depleted T cells, or T cells were the source of the cDNA or gDNA that made up the material.

Authors' analysis steps: From reference gene primer amplification, estimates of nucleated cell counts were derived. The assay was immunoSEQ multiplex PCR, and TCRdb's table has in-frame clones only and misses some. V, J and clone size are those of that table, while D and trimming were read from the DNA. The table lists around 310,000 clones, approximately 89% of them singletons. Sequencing was carried out using peripheral blood. This sequence was found in a woman in her sixties with acute or convalescent COVID-19. The chain recombines TRBV29-1 with TRBJ1-2; perhaps TRBD1 as D (6 bases). This chain's CDR3 is CSVIPNREPNYGYTF. The CDR3 DNA reads as TGCAGCGTTATCCCTAACAGGGAGCCTAACTATGGCTACACCTTC. The full variable domain, completed using reference TRBV29-1 and TRBJ1-2, is SAVISQKPSRDICQRGTSLTIQCQVDSQVTMMFWYRQQPGQSLTLIATANQGSEATYESGFVIDKFPISRPNLTFSTLTVSNMSPEDSSIYLCSVIPNREPNYGYTFGSGTRLTVV.